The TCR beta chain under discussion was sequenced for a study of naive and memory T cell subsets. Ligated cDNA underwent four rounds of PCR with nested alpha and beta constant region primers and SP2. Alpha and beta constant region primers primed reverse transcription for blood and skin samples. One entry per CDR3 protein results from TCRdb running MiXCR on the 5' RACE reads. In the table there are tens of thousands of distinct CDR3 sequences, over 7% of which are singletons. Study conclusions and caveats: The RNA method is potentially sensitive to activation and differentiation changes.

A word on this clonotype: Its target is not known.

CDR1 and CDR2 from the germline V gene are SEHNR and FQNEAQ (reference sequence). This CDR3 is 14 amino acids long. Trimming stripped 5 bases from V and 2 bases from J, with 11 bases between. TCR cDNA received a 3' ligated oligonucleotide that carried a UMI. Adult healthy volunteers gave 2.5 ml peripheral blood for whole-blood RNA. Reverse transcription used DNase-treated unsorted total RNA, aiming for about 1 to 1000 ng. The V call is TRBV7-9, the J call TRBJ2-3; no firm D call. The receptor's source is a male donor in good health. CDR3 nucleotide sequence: TGTGCCAGCAGCCCGGGCGACCTCACAGATACGCAGTATTTT. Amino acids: CASSPGDLTDTQYF.